These 3 T cell receptor beta chains were all obtained from the same sample, sequenced in a study of blood T cell repertoires in COVID-19. Generated by immunoSEQ multiplex PCR, the TCRdb table keeps only in-frame clones and is missing some. The sample has 100,000 to 110,000 clones, over 80% seen once; the top ten hold roughly an eighth. The sequenced material came from peripheral blood. Receptors were obtained from a man aged 50 or older with active or convalescent COVID-19.

The chain carries TRBV25-1 and TRBJ2-2; 11 bases agree with TRBD1. The CDR3 is 16 amino acids. Germline loops: CDR1 MGHDK, CDR2 SYGVNS. The ends lost 1 base at V and 6 bases at J; junction bases unmatched: 4. The CDR3 region is CASSEFGQGAPGELFF. The CDR3 DNA follows: TGTGCCAGCAGTGAATTTGGACAGGGGGCGCCCGGGGAGCTGTTTTTT.

The genes are TRBV5-1 and TRBJ2-1; 9 bases match TRBD2. The CDR3 totals 16 residues. The V segment lost 5 bases and the J segment 6 bases; nucleotides outside the gene matches: 12. Looked up from germline, CDR1 is SGHRS and CDR2 is YFSETQ. The CDR3 bases are TGCGCCAGCAGGCTTATAGCGGGAGATATTAGCAATGAGCAGTTCTTC. It is translated as CASRLIAGDISNEQFF.

This clone was counted once. A read error may explain this, as a much larger clone is one base away. The chain uses TRBV10-2 and TRBJ1-6, with D possibly being TRBD1 (6 bases). The germline V gene has CDR1 WSHSY and CDR2 SAAADI. This CDR3 region has 14 residues. This chain's CDR3 is CPSSRQVYNSPLHF. The CDR3 nucleotides are TGCCCCAGCAGTCGACAGGTTTACAATTCACCCCTCCACTTT.